The TCR beta chain under discussion was sequenced for a study of blood T cell repertoires in COVID-19. Libraries were prepared by immunoSEQ multiplex PCR; TCRdb keeps only in-frame clonotypes and omits some of them. The table records about 300,000 clones, roughly 86% of them present only once. Per the germline V gene, CDR1 is LNHNV and CDR2 is YYDKDF (reference sequence). The ends were cut back, 4 bases at V and 2 bases at J, with 12 bases in the middle. This CDR3 is built from 15 residues. Cohorts were based on clinical histories the participants reported. The chain uses TRBV15 and TRBJ1-3; D call uncertain. The source material was PBMCs or T cells enriched from blood (not recorded which). The sequence was obtained from a woman in her 50s who had been exposed to COVID-19. CDR3 nucleotide sequence: TGTGCCACCAGCACGTTCGGTGACACTGGAAACACCATATATTTT. This codes for CATSTFGDTGNTIYF.